This record concerns one T cell receptor beta chain sequence. This table comes from immunoSEQ multiplex PCR, and its TCRdb copy is limited to in-frame clones, with some not included. The sample carries some 29,000 clones, around 89% recorded once. These data come from a study of T cell changes during pregnancy in multiple sclerosis. With V trimmed by 4 bases and J by 3 bases, 12 bases remained unmatched. This CDR3 is 16 amino acids long. Germline-derived CDR1 and CDR2 are SGHRS and YFSETQ. This clonotype was obtained from a female donor with multiple sclerosis, enrolled in a pregnancy study. Sample: CD8+ T cells from peripheral blood mononuclear cells, taken in the third trimester of pregnancy. The chain has TRBV5-1 and TRBJ1-2; 7 bases are shared with TRBD1. The CDR3 protein is CASSLLKGAQDYGYTF. The DNA for the CDR3 is TGCGCCAGCAGCCTACTTAAGGGGGCTCAGGACTATGGCTACACCTTC.